The T cell receptor beta chain under discussion was sequenced for a study of blood T cell repertoires in COVID-19. Looking at the study overall: The cDNA or gDNA used as material had been derived from T cells, B-cell-depleted T cells, or PBMCs.

From germline, CDR1 is LNHDA and CDR2 SQIVND (reference sequence). This CDR3 comprises 16 residues. The J segment lost 6 bases and the V segment lost 7 bases, leaving 12 bases of the junction unmatched. Authors' data handling: By means of reference gene primer amplification, nucleated cell counts were estimated. TCRdb's table, derived via immunoSEQ multiplex PCR, lists solely in-frame clones and lacks some. V and J calls plus clone size are reproduced from that table; the DNA served to infer D and trimming. The table has about 120,000 clones, around 64% seen once. V usage is TRBV19 and J usage is TRBJ2-2, with TRBD1 matching over 9 bases. The source of this sequence is a human donor with acute or convalescent COVID-19. The donor label of this sample is uncertain. Source material: peripheral blood. CDR3 coding DNA: TGTGCCAGTAAAGACAGGGGGTTTAGGTTCCCCGGGGAGCTGTTTTTT. This sequence encodes CASKDRGFRFPGELFF.